This entry is about one TCR beta chain. Germline lookup yields CDR1 GTSNPN and CDR2 SVGIG (reference sequence). With V trimmed by 3 bases and J by 4 bases, 6 bases remained unmatched. The CDR3 spans 14 residues. This sample is drawn from a study of blood T cell repertoires in COVID-19. Study-level information: In each case, the material was cDNA or gDNA derived from T cells, B-cell-depleted T cells, or PBMCs.

Per the study methods: Amplified reference gene primers provided the basis for estimating nucleated cell counts. Profiling relied on immunoSEQ multiplex PCR, and the TCRdb table lists in-frame clones only, not all of them. V and J calls and clone size are given by that table; D and trimming were obtained from the DNA. The table lists 150,000 to 200,000 clones, roughly nine tenths of them singletons. Seattle researchers signed up patients amid active infection and tracked them longitudinally. This sequence joins TRBV30 and TRBJ1-5; 7 bases match TRBD1. The sequence derives from a woman in her fifties or sixties with COVID-19, enrolled during active disease. The sequencing input was peripheral blood. This CDR3 is CAWSRGQQNQPQHF. Here the CDR3 DNA reads TGTGCCTGGAGCAGGGGACAGCAAAATCAGCCCCAGCATTTT. Full variable domain (missing parts from reference TRBV30 and TRBJ1-5): SQTIHQWPATLVQPVGSPLSLECTVEGTSNPNLYWYRQAAGRGLQLLFYSVGIGQISSEVPQNLSASRPQDRQFILSSKKLLLSDSGFYLCAWSRGQQNQPQHFGDGTRLSIL.